The sequence of this T cell receptor (beta chain) was determined in a study of shared clonotypes between healthy human individuals. Study details: The plates for each donor numbered three CD4 naive, three CD4 memory, two CD8 naive and one CD8 memory.

Libraries were prepared by immunoSEQ multiplex PCR; TCRdb keeps only in-frame clonotypes and omits some of them. Of roughly 2,300,000 clones listed, less than 95% are singletons. The germline V gene encodes CDR1 SGHRS and CDR2 YFSETQ. The V gene lost 6 bases and the J gene lost 0 bases, with 12 bases spanning the gap. CDR3 length: 14 residues. The rearrangement uses TRBV5-1 and TRBJ1-1; D is perhaps TRBD1 (6 bases). This sequence was found in a young man in good health. Some clones in this sample may be carry-over from other donors' samples. Input material: naive CD4+ T cells from PBMCs. Subset indicated: CD45RA+ positively selected. Written as DNA, the CDR3 is TGCGCCAGCACCAAGGGACAAGTGAACACTGAAGCTTTCTTT. It yields the protein CASTKGQVNTEAFF. Full variable domain (rest looked up from reference TRBV5-1 and TRBJ1-1): KAGVTQTPRYLIKTRGQQVTLSCSPISGHRSVSWYQQTPGQGLQFLFEYFSETQRNKGNFPGRFSGRQFSNSRSEMNVSTLELGDSALYLCASTKGQVNTEAFFGQGTRLTVV.